The present TCR beta chain was sequenced within a study of blood T cell repertoires in COVID-19. Study background: In each case, the material was cDNA or gDNA derived from T cells, B-cell-depleted T cells, or PBMCs.

Only in-frame clones appear in the TCRdb table, and some are missing; sequencing was by immunoSEQ multiplex PCR. The sample includes roughly 140,000 clones, approximately 90% seen only once; the top ten take 15%. The germline V and J ends were trimmed by 0 bases and 10 bases, with 16 bases remaining between them. The CDR3 has 15 residues. Germline V gene lookup returns CDR1 SGHNT and CDR2 YYREEE (reference sequence). This chain connects TRBV5-4 to TRBJ2-2, with D possibly being TRBD2 (6 bases). The TCR was taken from a woman in her thirties or forties with acute or convalescent COVID-19. Material: peripheral blood. CDR3: CASSLVGGTPLELFF. CDR3 DNA: TGTGCCAGCAGCTTGGTTGGGGGGACCCCCTTGGAGCTGTTTTTT.